Listed below are T cell receptor beta chains from one sample, sequenced in a study of cytomegalovirus exposure and HLA in healthy donors. TCRdb keeps only in-frame clones here, not all; method: immunoSEQ multiplex PCR. The repertoire holds 110,000 to 150,000 clones, with about two thirds as singletons. Sequencing used PBMCs. These receptors were obtained from a woman aged 60-75 years in good health and CMV-seropositive. Each CDR3 is given with its conserved first and last residue. Fields, in order: clone size, D gene, J gene, V gene, CDR3 DNA, CDR3 protein. D genes are given only for firm matches. The size entry is marked missing in some rows and otherwise reads once, few, many or a size class.

abundance: -; d_gene: TRBD1; j_gene: TRBJ2-7; v_gene: TRBV27; CDR3nt: TGTGCCAGCCGATTAACAGGGGCGCGGAACGAGCAGTACTTC; CDR3aa: CASRLTGARNEQYF
abundance: few; d_gene: TRBD1; j_gene: TRBJ1-5; v_gene: TRBV6-1; CDR3nt: TGTGCCAGCAGTCAACAGGGGTTCAATCAGCCCCAGCATTTT; CDR3aa: CASSQQGFNQPQHF
abundance: few; d_gene: TRBD1; j_gene: TRBJ2-7; v_gene: TRBV6-5; CDR3nt: TGTGCCAGCAACCCCGGGACAGGGGTCTACGAGCAGTACTTC; CDR3aa: CASNPGTGVYEQYF
abundance: few; d_gene: TRBD2; j_gene: TRBJ2-1; v_gene: TRBV7-2; CDR3nt: TGTGCCAGCAGCAGAGGCGGGACTAGCTACAATGAGCAGTTCTTC; CDR3aa: CASSRGGTSYNEQFF
abundance: -; d_gene: -; j_gene: TRBJ2-7; v_gene: TRBV10-2; CDR3nt: TGCGCCAGCAGTGAGCGGTACGAGCAGTACTTC; CDR3aa: CASSERYEQYF
abundance: -; d_gene: -; j_gene: TRBJ2-1; v_gene: TRBV7-9; CDR3nt: TGTGCCAGCAGCCCTAGAGCCGGGGGATACAATGAGCAGTTCTTC; CDR3aa: CASSPRAGGYNEQFF
abundance: -; d_gene: TRBD1; j_gene: TRBJ2-7; v_gene: TRBV5-1; CDR3nt: TGCGCCAGCAGCTTGGGACAGGGTACCGAGCAGTACTTC; CDR3aa: CASSLGQGTEQYF
abundance: few; d_gene: -; j_gene: TRBJ2-7; v_gene: TRBV12-5; CDR3nt: TGTGCTAGTGGTCTGGACTTCCCGAGCTCCTACGAGCAGTACTTC; CDR3aa: CASGLDFPSSYEQYF
abundance: -; d_gene: TRBD1; j_gene: TRBJ2-2; v_gene: TRBV7-9; CDR3nt: TGTGCCAGCAGCTGGGCAGAGGGACAGGGGAGAGGCACCGGGGAGCTGTTTTTT; CDR3aa: CASSWAEGQGRGTGELFF
abundance: -; d_gene: TRBD2; j_gene: TRBJ2-3; v_gene: TRBV28; CDR3nt: TGTGCCAGCAGCCTCCGGGGTAGCGGGATCTCAGATACGCAGTATTTT; CDR3aa: CASSLRGSGISDTQYF